Below are 10 T cell receptor beta chains sequenced from a single sample in a study of spatial heterogeneity in lung cancer. The sample's time point: sample taken at primary tumor resection. Study-wide points: In tumors, expanded intratumoral alpha and beta TCR counts tracked mutation counts.

Their target antigens are unknown. Each CDR3 protein gets one entry after TCRdb re-called the 5' RACE reads with MiXCR. The table includes approximately 1,100 distinct CDR3 sequences, approximately 14% detected once. The sequencing here drew on lung tumor tissue, taken at surgery. All receptors derive from a male donor with early-stage non-small cell lung cancer.

This clonotype is labeled as large. V and J are TRBV7-2 and TRBJ1-5; maybe TRBD1 (6 bases). Looked up from germline, CDR1 is SGHTA and CDR2 is FQGNSA. Trimming removed 1 base from V and 11 bases from J, with 18 bases in between. The length of the CDR3 is 15 residues. The CDR3: CASSLVGGREEAQHF. The CDR3 DNA follows: TGTGCCAGCAGCTTAGTTGGGGGGCGCGAAGAAGCCCAGCATTTT.

This clonotype qualifies as medium-sized (0.01 to 0.1%). The chain is built from TRBV28 and TRBJ2-1; 14 bases map to TRBD2. The CDR3 runs to 16 residues. Germline assignment: CDR1 MDHEN and CDR2 SYDVKM. V lost 6 bases and J lost 10; bases outside the gene matches: 11. The CDR3 here is CASRPPGLAGVGEQFF. CDR3 nucleotide sequence: TGTGCCAGCAGACCCCCGGGACTAGCGGGAGTCGGAGAGCAGTTCTTC.

This clonotype was detected ten times or more. The gene calls are TRBV3-1 and TRBJ2-1, with D possibly being TRBD1 or TRBD2 (5 bases each). The CDR3 runs to 14 residues. Germline V lookup: CDR1 LGHDT, CDR2 YNNKEL (reference sequence). The germline V and J ends were trimmed by 4 bases and 3 bases, with 10 bases remaining between them. In DNA, the CDR3 is TGTGCCAGCAGCCCGGGACGGATCTACAATGAGCAGTTCTTC. This gives the protein CASSPGRIYNEQFF.

This clonotype turned up a few times. The chain joins TRBV11-1 to TRBJ2-7; TRBD1 aligns across 9 bases. Germline CDR1 is SGHAT and CDR2 is FQDESV (reference sequence). Losses at the gene ends were 4 bases for V and 3 bases for J; bases not matched to a gene: 4. This CDR3 spans 14 amino acids. CDR3 region: CASSSGTGYYEQYF. The CDR3 DNA sequence: TGTGCCAGCAGCTCTGGGACAGGGTACTACGAGCAGTACTTC.

This clonotype is labeled large. V and J are TRBV20-1 and TRBJ2-7; D uncertain. The germline V and J ends were trimmed by 5 bases and 2 bases, with 10 bases remaining between them. The CDR3 is 12 residues long. Germline-derived CDR1 and CDR2 are DFQATT and SNEGSKA (reference sequence). This CDR3 reads CSACEAAYEQYF. CDR3 nucleotides: TGCAGTGCTTGTGAGGCAGCCTACGAGCAGTACTTC.

This clonotype is deemed medium-sized (0.01 to 0.1%). The chain employs TRBV27 and TRBJ2-7, with unresolved D. V lost 1 base and J lost 0, with 13 bases in between. This CDR3 region has 16 residues. Germline CDR1 is MNHEY and CDR2 is SMNVEV (reference sequence). The CDR3 is CASSLFGRISSYEQYF. CDR3 nucleotides: TGTGCCAGCAGTTTATTTGGGCGTATTAGCTCCTACGAGCAGTACTTC.

This clonotype showed up many times. This chain links TRBV7-2 with TRBJ2-6; TRBD1 is a possible D gene (6 bases). Germline V gene lookup returns CDR1 SGHTA and CDR2 FQGNSA. The length of the CDR3 is 15 residues. With 5 bases removed from V and 2 bases from J, the gap between germline ends came to 10 bases. The CDR3 loop reads CASSRGQPGANVLTF. CDR3 bases: TGTGCCAGCAGCCGCGGACAGCCTGGGGCCAACGTCCTGACTTTC.

V is TRBV20-1 and J is TRBJ2-3, with TRBD2 matching 13 bases. Germline assignment: CDR1 DFQATT and CDR2 SNEGSKA (reference sequence). V trimming: 3 bases; J trimming: 6 bases; junction bases outside the gene matches: 0. The CDR3 sequence is 13 residues long. CDR3 coding DNA: TGCAGTGCTAGGACTAGCGGGGGGGATACGCAGTATTTT. This sequence encodes CSARTSGGDTQYF.

This clonotype qualifies as medium-sized. The chain links TRBV6-5 to TRBJ1-1; the D gene is possibly TRBD1 (5 bases). The V end was cut by 4 bases, the J end by 7 bases, with 10 bases between. Germline V CDR1 and CDR2: MNHEY, SVGAGI. This CDR3 is built from 12 residues. The CDR3 here is CASSSRTYEAFF. The CDR3 DNA reads TGTGCCAGCAGTTCCCGGACATATGAAGCTTTCTTT.

Points on this clonotype: Without the conserved terminal phenylalanine or tryptophan, this CDR3 likely stems from a read error. The chain joins TRBV12-3 or TRBV12-4 to TRBJ1-3; D not resolved. The germline V and J ends were trimmed by 6 bases and 5 bases, with 11 bases remaining between them. The length of the CDR3 is 13 residues. In nucleotides, the CDR3 is TGTGCCAGCAGCGCAAGGGCTAGAAACACCATATATTAT. Residues: CASSARARNTIYY.